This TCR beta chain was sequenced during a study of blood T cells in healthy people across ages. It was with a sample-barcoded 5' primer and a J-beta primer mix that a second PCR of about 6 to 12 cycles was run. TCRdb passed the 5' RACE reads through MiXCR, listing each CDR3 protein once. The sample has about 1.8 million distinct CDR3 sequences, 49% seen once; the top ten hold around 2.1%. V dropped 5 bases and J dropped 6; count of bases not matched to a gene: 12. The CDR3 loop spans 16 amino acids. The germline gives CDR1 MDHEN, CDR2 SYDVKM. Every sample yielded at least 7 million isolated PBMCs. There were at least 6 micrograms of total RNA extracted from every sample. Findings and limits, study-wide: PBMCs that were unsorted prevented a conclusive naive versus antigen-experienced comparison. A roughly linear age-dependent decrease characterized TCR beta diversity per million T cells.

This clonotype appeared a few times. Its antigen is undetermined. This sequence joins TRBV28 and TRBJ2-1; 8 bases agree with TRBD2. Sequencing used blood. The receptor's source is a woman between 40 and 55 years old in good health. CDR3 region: CASSGTPGGPINEQFF. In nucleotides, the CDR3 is TGTGCCAGCAGTGGGACGCCGGGGGGGCCCATCAATGAGCAGTTCTTC.